This TCR beta chain was sequenced during a study of blood T cells in healthy people across ages. A sample-barcoded 5' primer and a J-beta primer mix were used in a second PCR of roughly 7 to 11 cycles. TCRdb used MiXCR to reprocess the 5' RACE reads, holding one entry per CDR3 protein. The sample contains about 570,000 distinct CDR3 sequences, roughly a quarter of which appear only once. In this sample, this clonotype turned up a few times. CDR1 and CDR2 from the germline V gene are SEHNR and FQNEAQ (reference sequence). CDR3 length equals 15 residues. Trimming took 3 bases from V and 13 from J; bases not matched to a gene: 7. The data also belong to a second study, concerning T cells of mothers and their children.

V is TRBV7-9 and J is TRBJ2-4, with TRBD2 matching 15 bases. This clonotype was sampled from a boy aged 2 to 9 in good health. Input material: blood. The CDR3 loop reads CASSLGTSGGTSQYF. The CDR3 nucleotides read TGTGCCAGCAGCTTGGGGACTAGCGGGGGGACGTCCCAGTACTTC.